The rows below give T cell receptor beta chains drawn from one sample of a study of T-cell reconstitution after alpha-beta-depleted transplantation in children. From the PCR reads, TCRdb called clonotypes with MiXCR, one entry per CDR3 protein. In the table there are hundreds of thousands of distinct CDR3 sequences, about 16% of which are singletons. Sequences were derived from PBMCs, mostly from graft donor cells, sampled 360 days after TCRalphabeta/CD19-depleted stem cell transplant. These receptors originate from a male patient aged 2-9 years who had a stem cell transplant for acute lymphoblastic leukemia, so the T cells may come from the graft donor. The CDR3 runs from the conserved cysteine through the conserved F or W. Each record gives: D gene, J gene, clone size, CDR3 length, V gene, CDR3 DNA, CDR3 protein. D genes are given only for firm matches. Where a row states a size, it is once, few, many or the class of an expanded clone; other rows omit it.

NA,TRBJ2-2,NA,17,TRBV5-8,TGTGCCAGCAGCTTTCGAAGACTTCGCCAGAACACCGGGGAGCTGTTTTTT,CASSFRRLRQNTGELFF
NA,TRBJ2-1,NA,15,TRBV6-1,TGTGCCAGCAGCCTCTTTAGTTTCCCATACAATGAGCAGTTCTTC,CASSLFSFPYNEQFF
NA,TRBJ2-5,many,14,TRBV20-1,TGCAGTGCTAGCGGTGGACAGCGGTTTGAGACCCAGTACTTC,CSASGGQRFETQYF
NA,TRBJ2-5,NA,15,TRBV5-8,TGTGCCAGCAGCTTGTGGGCAGGGGCCCAAGAGACCCAGTACTTC,CASSLWAGAQETQYF
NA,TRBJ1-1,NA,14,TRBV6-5,TGTGCCAGCAGTTCCGACAGGATGAACACTGAAGCTTTCTTT,CASSSDRMNTEAFF
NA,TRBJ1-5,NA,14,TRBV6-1,TGTGCCAGCAGCCGGGGGCTTGACAATCAGCCCCAGCATTTT,CASSRGLDNQPQHF
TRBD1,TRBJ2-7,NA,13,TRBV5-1,TGCGCCAGCAGCTCACTGACAGGGGAAGAGCAGTACTTC,CASSSLTGEEQYF
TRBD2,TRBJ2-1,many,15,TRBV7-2,TGTGCCAGCAGTAGACTAGCAAACACATACAATGAGCAGTTCTTC,CASSRLANTYNEQFF
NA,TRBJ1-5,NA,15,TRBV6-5,TGTGCCAGCAGTTACTCACAGGGTGGCAATCAGCCCCAGCATTTT,CASSYSQGGNQPQHF
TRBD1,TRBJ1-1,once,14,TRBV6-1,TGTGCCAGCAGTGAACCAGGGGGGGGGACTGAAGCTTTCTTT,CASSEPGGGTEAFF
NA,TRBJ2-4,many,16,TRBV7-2,TGTGCCAGCAGCTTACAGGGGAATAGCCTTGGGAACATTCAGTACTTC,CASSLQGNSLGNIQYF
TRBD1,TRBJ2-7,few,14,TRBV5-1,TGCGCCAGCAGCGCCGGGACAGGAGGTTTCGAGCAGTACTTC,CASSAGTGGFEQYF
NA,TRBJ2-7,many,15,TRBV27,TGTGCCAGCAGTTTACGCGGACCGCACTCCTACGAGCAGTACTTC,CASSLRGPHSYEQYF
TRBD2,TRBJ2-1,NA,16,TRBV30,TGTGCCTGGACGGGACTAGCGGGAGGGCAGTACAATGAGCAGTTCTTC,CAWTGLAGGQYNEQFF
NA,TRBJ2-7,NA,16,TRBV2,TGTGCCAGCAGTGAAGCTGTCTACCGCAGGGCCTACGAGCAGTACTTC,CASSEAVYRRAYEQYF
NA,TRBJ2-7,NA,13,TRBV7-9,TGTGCCAGCAGCTTAGCAGGGTCAGGGAATTTGGACTTC,CASSLAGSGNLDF
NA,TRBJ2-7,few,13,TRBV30,TGTGCCTGGAGTTTGGACCGTCCCTACGAGCAGTACTTC,CAWSLDRPYEQYF